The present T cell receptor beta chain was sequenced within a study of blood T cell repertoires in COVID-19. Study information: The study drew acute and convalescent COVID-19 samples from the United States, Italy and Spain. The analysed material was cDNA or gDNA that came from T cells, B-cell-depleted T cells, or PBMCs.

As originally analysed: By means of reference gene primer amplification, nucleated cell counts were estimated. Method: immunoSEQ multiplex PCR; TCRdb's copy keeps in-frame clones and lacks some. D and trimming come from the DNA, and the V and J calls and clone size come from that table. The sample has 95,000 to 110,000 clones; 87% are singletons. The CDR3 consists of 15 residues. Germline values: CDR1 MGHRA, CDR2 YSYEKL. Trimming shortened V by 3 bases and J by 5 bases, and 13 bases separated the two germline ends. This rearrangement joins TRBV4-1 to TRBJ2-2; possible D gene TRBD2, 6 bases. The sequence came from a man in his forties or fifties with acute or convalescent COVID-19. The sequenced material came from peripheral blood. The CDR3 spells CASSHMSGGTGELFF. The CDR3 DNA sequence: TGCGCCAGCAGCCACATGAGTGGGGGGACCGGGGAGCTGTTTTTT.